This TCR beta chain was identified in a study of T cells in Graves' hyperthyroidism and ophthalmopathy. Germline V gene data show CDR1 as MNHNS and CDR2 as SASEGT. CDR3 length: 17 amino acids. The junction had 7 bases not matched to a gene; V was cut back by 8 bases and J by 3 bases. Amplified TCR beta CDR3 regions came from RNA transcripts. First-round RT-PCR with HTBI primers amplified the TCR CDR3 region. Using its own MiXCR run on the multiplex PCR reads, TCRdb lists one record per CDR3 protein. The sample records over 250,000 distinct CDR3 sequences, about 20% being singletons. This clonotype was seen a few times.

Input material: blood. This rearrangement joins TRBV6-1 to TRBJ2-2, with 15 bases fitting TRBD2. The receptor was derived from a man aged 25 to 45 with Graves' ophthalmopathy. The CDR3 reads CASGPGLAGGDTGELFF. In DNA, the CDR3 is TGTGCCAGCGGACCGGGACTAGCGGGAGGAGACACCGGGGAGCTGTTTTTT.